This TCR beta chain was identified during a study of blood T cell repertoires in COVID-19. Study background: Donors in the United States, Italy and Spain gave samples during acute or convalescent COVID-19.

Assay used: immunoSEQ multiplex PCR; TCRdb lists only in-frame clones, some missing. The table lists 250,000 to 350,000 clones, over 75% of them singletons. V shed 5 bases and J shed 4 bases, with 9 bases lying between them. This CDR3 is built from 13 residues. Looked up from germline, CDR1 is SGHAT and CDR2 is FQNNGV. This rearrangement joins TRBV11-2 to TRBJ1-5; D is unresolved. The sequence came from a woman in her 30s with COVID-19, enrolled during active disease. Input material: peripheral blood. The CDR3 nucleotides read TGTGCCAGCAGCCTGACTGCGAATCAGCCCCAGCATTTT. This encodes CASSLTANQPQHF.